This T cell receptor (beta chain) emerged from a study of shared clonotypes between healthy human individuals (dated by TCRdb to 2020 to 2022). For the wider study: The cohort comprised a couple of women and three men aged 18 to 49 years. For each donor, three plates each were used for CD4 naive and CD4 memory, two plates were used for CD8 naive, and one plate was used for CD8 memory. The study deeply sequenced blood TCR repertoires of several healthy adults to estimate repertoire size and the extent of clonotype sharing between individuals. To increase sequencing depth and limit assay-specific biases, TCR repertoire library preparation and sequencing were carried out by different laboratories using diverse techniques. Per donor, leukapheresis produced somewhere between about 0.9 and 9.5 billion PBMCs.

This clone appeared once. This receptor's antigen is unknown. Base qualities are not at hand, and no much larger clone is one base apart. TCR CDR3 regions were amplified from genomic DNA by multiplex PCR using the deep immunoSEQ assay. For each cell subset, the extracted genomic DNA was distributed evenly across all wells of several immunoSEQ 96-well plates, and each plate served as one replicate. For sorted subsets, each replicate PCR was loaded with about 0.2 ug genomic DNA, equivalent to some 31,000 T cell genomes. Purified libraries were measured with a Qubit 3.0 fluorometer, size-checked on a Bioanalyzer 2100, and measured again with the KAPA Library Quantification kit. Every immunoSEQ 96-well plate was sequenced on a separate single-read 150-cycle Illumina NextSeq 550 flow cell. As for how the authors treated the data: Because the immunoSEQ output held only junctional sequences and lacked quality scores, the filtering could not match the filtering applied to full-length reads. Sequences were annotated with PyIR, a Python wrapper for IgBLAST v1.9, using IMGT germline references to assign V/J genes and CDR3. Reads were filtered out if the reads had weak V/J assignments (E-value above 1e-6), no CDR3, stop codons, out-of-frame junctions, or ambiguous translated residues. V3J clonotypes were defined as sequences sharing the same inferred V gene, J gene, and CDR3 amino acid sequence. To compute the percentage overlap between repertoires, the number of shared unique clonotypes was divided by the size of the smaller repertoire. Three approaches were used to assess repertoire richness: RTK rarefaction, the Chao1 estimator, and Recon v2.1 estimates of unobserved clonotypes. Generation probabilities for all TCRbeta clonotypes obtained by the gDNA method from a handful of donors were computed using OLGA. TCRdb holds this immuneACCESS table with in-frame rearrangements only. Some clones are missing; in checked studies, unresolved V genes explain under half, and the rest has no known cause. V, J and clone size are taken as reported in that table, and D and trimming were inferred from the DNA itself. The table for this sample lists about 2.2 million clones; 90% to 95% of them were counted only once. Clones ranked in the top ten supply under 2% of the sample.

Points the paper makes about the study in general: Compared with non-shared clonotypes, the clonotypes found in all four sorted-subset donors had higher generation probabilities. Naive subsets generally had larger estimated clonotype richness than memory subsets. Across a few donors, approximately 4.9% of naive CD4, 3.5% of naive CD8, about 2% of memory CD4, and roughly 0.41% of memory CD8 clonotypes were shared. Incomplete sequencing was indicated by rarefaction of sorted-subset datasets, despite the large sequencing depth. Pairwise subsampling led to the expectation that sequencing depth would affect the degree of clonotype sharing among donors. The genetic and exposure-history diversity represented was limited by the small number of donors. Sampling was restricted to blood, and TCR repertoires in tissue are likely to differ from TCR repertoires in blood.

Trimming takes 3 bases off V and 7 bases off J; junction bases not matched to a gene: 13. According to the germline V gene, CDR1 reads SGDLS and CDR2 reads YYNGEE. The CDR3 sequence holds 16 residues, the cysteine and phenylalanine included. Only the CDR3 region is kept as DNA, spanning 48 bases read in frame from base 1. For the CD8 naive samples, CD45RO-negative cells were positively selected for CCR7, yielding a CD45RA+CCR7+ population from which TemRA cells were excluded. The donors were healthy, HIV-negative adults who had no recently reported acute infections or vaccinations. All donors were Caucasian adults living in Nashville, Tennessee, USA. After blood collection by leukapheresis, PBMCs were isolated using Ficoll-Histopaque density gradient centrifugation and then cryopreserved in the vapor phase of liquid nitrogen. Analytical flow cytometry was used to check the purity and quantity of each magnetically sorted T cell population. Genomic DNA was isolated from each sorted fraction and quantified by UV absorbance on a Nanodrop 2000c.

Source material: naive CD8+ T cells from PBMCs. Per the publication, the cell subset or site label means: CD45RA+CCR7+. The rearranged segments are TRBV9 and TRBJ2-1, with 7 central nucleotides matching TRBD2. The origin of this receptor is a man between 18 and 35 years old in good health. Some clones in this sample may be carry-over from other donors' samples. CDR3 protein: CASSALTSRTSNEQFF. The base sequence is TGTGCCAGCAGCGCCCTGACTAGCCGGACTTCAAATGAGCAGTTCTTC. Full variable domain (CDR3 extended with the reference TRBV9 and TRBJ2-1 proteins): DSGVTQTPKHLITATGQRVTLRCSPRSGDLSVYWYQQSLDQGLQFLIQYYNGEERAKGNILERFSAQQFPDLHSELNLSSLELGDSALYFCASSALTSRTSNEQFFGPGTRLTVL.